This passage covers 26 T cell receptor beta chains from one sample sequenced in a study of shared clonotypes between healthy human individuals. Assay: immunoSEQ multiplex PCR; the TCRdb copy retains only in-frame clones and omits some. The sample has over a million clones, roughly 96% seen once. Sequences were obtained from naive CD4+ T cells sorted from blood. The subset: CD45RA+ positively selected. The receptors stem from a young man in good health.

V and J are TRBV25-1 and TRBJ2-7; D not resolved. The V and J ends lost 3 bases and 6 bases respectively, with 9 bases between them. CDR3 length: 12 residues. CDR1 and CDR2 from the germline V gene are MGHDK and SYGVNS. CDR3 sequence: CASSDSVREQYF. CDR3 in DNA: TGTGCCAGCAGTGACAGCGTGCGCGAGCAGTACTTC.

The chain combines TRBV19 with TRBJ2-5, with D tentatively TRBD1 (5 bases). The germline gives CDR1 LNHDA, CDR2 SQIVND (reference sequence). The CDR3 has 12 residues. V dropped 8 bases and J dropped 1 base, with 8 bases sitting between them. The CDR3 sequence is CASGAFQETQYF. In DNA form, the CDR3 reads TGTGCCAGTGGGGCCTTCCAAGAGACCCAGTACTTC.

A note on this clone: The same CDR3 also results from other DNA sequences found in this sample. This rearrangement joins TRBV28 to TRBJ2-7, with D perhaps matching TRBD1 or TRBD2 (5 bases each). The CDR3 sequence is 13 residues long. The germline V and J ends were trimmed by 4 bases and 0 bases, with 7 bases remaining between them. Germline V CDR1 and CDR2: MDHEN, SYDVKM. CDR3 sequence: CASSSGSSYEQYF. The CDR3, as DNA: TGTGCCAGCAGTTCAGGGAGCTCCTACGAGCAGTACTTC.

This chain links TRBV7-9 with TRBJ2-2, with 7 bases identical to TRBD1. The CDR3 is made up of 16 amino acids. CDR1 and CDR2 (germline): SEHNR, FQNEAQ (reference sequence). After removal of 5 bases from V and 6 bases from J, the junction contained 12 bases not matched to a gene. In DNA form, the CDR3 reads TGTGCCAGCAGCCGTCCTAGACAGGGCGGACCCGGGGAGCTGTTTTTT. Translation gives CASSRPRQGGPGELFF.

This clone has just one count. CDR3 amino acids: CASSLGTSSDEQFF. The CDR3 coding sequence is TGTGCCAGCAGCTTAGGGACTAGCAGCGATGAGCAGTTCTTC. This chain connects TRBV7-7 to TRBJ2-1; 8 bases map to TRBD2. The V gene end was trimmed by 1 base and the J gene end by 8 bases; junction bases not matched to a gene: 4. The CDR3 length is 14 residues. Germline CDR1 SSHAT, CDR2 FNYEAQ (reference sequence).

The chain combines TRBV6-5 with TRBJ1-2; D is undetermined. Between the trimmed V and J ends, which lost 2 bases and 2 bases, there was a span of 6 bases. This CDR3 contains 13 residues. Germline-derived CDR1 and CDR2 are MNHEY and SVGAGI. As DNA, the CDR3 is TGTGCCAGCAGTTACGATGCGAACTATGGCTACACCTTC. Amino acid sequence: CASSYDANYGYTF.

This chain joins TRBV5-6 and TRBJ2-7, with D perhaps matching TRBD1 (5 bases). The CDR3 covers 15 residues. Trimming took 0 bases from V and 5 from J, leaving 15 bases between them. In germline, CDR1 is SGHDT, CDR2 YYEEEE. The CDR3 here is CASSLDRWSGNEQYF. For the CDR3, the DNA is TGTGCCAGCAGCTTGGATAGGTGGTCAGGGAACGAGCAGTACTTC.

The chain employs TRBV11-2 and TRBJ2-7; perhaps TRBD1 as D (5 bases). The length of the CDR3 is 19 residues. The V end lost 4 bases, the J end lost 0 bases, and 25 bases lay between the germline ends. Germline-derived CDR1 and CDR2 are SGHAT and FQNNGV. The CDR3 sequence is CASSSRTIADILSSYEQYF. The CDR3 region has the DNA TGTGCCAGCAGCTCACGAACAATTGCGGACATCTTGAGCTCCTACGAGCAGTACTTC. The variable domain in full, with the rest retrieved from reference TRBV11-2 and TRBJ2-7, is EAGVAQSPRYKIIEKRQSVAFWCNPISGHATLYWYQQILGQGPKLLIQFQNNGVVDDSQLPKDRFSAERLKGVDSTLKIQPAKLEDSAVYLCASSSRTIADILSSYEQYFGPGTRLTVT.

This clone was recorded only once. The genes are TRBV7-9 and TRBJ2-2; 9 bases align to TRBD1. Germline V lookup: CDR1 SEHNR, CDR2 FQNEAQ (reference sequence). The V segment lost 5 bases and the J segment 5 bases; nucleotides outside the gene matches: 12. CDR3 size: 17 residues. CDR3 sequence: CASSLWKDRGDTGELFF. CDR3 in DNA: TGTGCCAGCAGCCTGTGGAAGGACAGGGGCGATACCGGGGAGCTGTTTTTT.

The CDR3 coding sequence is TGTGCCAGTAGTACCGTAAAGTTCGGAAGAGAGACCCAGTACTTC. Its protein is CASSTVKFGRETQYF. The chain combines TRBV19 with TRBJ2-5; D gene ambiguous. V lost 4 bases and J 4 bases, leaving 16 bases between the germline ends. This CDR3 comprises 15 residues. The germline gives CDR1 LNHDA, CDR2 SQIVND (reference sequence).

The V gene is TRBV11-2, the J gene TRBJ2-3; 7 nucleotides match TRBD2. Per germline, CDR1 SGHAT and CDR2 FQNNGV. Trimming removed 2 bases from V and 4 bases from J; junction bases left unmatched: 15. CDR3 size: 18 residues. The CDR3 loop is CASSLLSIREVLPDTQYF. CDR3 sequence (DNA): TGTGCCAGCAGCTTACTTTCGATCCGGGAGGTGCTCCCAGATACGCAGTATTTT. The full variable domain, rest sourced from reference TRBV11-2 and TRBJ2-3, is EAGVAQSPRYKIIEKRQSVAFWCNPISGHATLYWYQQILGQGPKLLIQFQNNGVVDDSQLPKDRFSAERLKGVDSTLKIQPAKLEDSAVYLCASSLLSIREVLPDTQYFGPGTRLTVL.

On this clone: A much larger clone differs from this one at a single base, so this may be a read error. The CDR3 DNA reads TGTGCCAGCAGTGAGAGCTCTGGGGCCAACGTCCTGACTTTC. This sequence encodes CASSESSGANVLTF. The chain recombines TRBV7-8 with TRBJ2-6; D remains unclear. V lost 6 bases and J lost 0, with 6 bases in between. Germline lookup yields CDR1 SGHVS and CDR2 FQNEAQ. This CDR3 contains 14 residues.

The V gene is TRBV5-1, the J gene TRBJ2-6; 11 bases agree with TRBD1. The germline gives CDR1 SGHRS, CDR2 YFSETQ. J gave up 4 bases and V 4 bases, and 10 bases lay outside the gene matches. The CDR3 is made up of 18 amino acids. This chain's CDR3 is CASSPRTGGASGANVLTF. As DNA, the CDR3 is TGCGCCAGCAGCCCCAGGACAGGGGGCGCTTCCGGGGCCAACGTCCTGACTTTC. Filled out from reference TRBV5-1 and TRBJ2-6, the complete variable domain reads KAGVTQTPRYLIKTRGQQVTLSCSPISGHRSVSWYQQTPGQGLQFLFEYFSETQRNKGNFPGRFSGRQFSNSRSEMNVSTLELGDSALYLCASSPRTGGASGANVLTFGAGSRLTVL.

This clone appeared a single time. This chain connects TRBV5-5 to TRBJ2-6; D remains unclear. The CDR3 covers 16 residues. Germline V gene sequence: CDR1 SGHKS, CDR2 YYEKEE (reference sequence). The V and J ends lost 1 base and 0 bases respectively, with 8 bases between them. CDR3 sequence: CASSLSPASGANVLTF. The CDR3 bases are TGTGCCAGCAGCTTGTCTCCGGCCTCTGGGGCCAACGTCCTGACTTTC.

With regard to this clone: The sample carries other DNA sequences with the same CDR3. The gene calls are TRBV5-1 and TRBJ2-1, with D unclear. From germline, CDR1 is SGHRS and CDR2 YFSETQ. Trimming removed 2 bases from V and 4 bases from J, with 7 bases in between. The CDR3 spans 13 residues. In nucleotides, the CDR3 is TGCGCCAGCAGCTTTCCACCGTACAATGAGCAGTTCTTC. Protein: CASSFPPYNEQFF.

This sequence joins TRBV7-6 and TRBJ2-2; 10 nucleotides line up with TRBD1. J was trimmed by 3 bases and V by 0 bases; bases with no gene match: 10. Germline-derived CDR1 and CDR2 are SGHVS and FNYEAQ. The CDR3 runs 19 residues. DNA for the CDR3: TGTGCCAGCAGCTTAGCCGGATCCGGGACAGGGGCTTACACCGGGGAGCTGTTTTTT. Its protein is CASSLAGSGTGAYTGELFF. Full variable domain (outside the CDR3, taken from reference TRBV7-6 and TRBJ2-2): GAGVSQSPRYKVTKRGQDVALRCDPISGHVSLYWYRQALGQGPEFLTYFNYEAQQDKSGLPNDRFSAERPEGSISTLTIQRTEQRDSAMYRCASSLAGSGTGAYTGELFFGEGSRLTVL.

J is TRBJ2-7 and V is TRBV5-1; D is perhaps TRBD1 or TRBD2 (5 bases each). Germline CDR1 reads SGHRS; CDR2 reads YFSETQ. The CDR3 loop spans 13 amino acids. V was clipped by 3 bases and J by 2 bases, with 9 bases between them. CDR3 sequence reads: CASSYQGAYEQYF. The CDR3 coding sequence is TGCGCCAGCAGCTATCAGGGAGCCTACGAGCAGTACTTC.

The CDR3 region has the DNA TGTGCCATCAGAGATACCAACATAGACAATGAGCAGTTCTTC. It is translated as CAIRDTNIDNEQFF. The rearrangement links TRBV10-3 to TRBJ2-1; D is unclear. CDR1 and CDR2 from the germline V gene are ENHRY and SYGVKD. V gave up 6 bases and J gave up 5 bases, with 14 bases separating them. The CDR3 runs 14 residues.

V is TRBV9 and J is TRBJ2-7; tentative D call: TRBD1 (5 bases). With 3 bases removed from V and 1 base from J, the gap between germline ends came to 11 bases. This CDR3 is 14 amino acids long. The V gene's germline CDR1 is SGDLS and CDR2 YYNGEE. CDR3 in amino acids: CASSAGIRSYEQYF. The DNA for the CDR3 is TGTGCCAGCAGCGCAGGGATTCGGTCCTACGAGCAGTACTTC.

In this sample, this clone turned up a few times. The chain carries TRBV5-4 and TRBJ2-7; D perhaps matches TRBD1 (5 bases). The CDR3 is 12 amino acids. V shed 4 bases and J shed 7 bases, with 12 bases lying between them. The V gene's germline CDR1 is SGHNT and CDR2 YYREEE (reference sequence). The CDR3 is CASSPGPGEQYF. The CDR3 DNA follows: TGTGCCAGCAGCCCAGGGCCCGGGGAGCAGTACTTC.

This rearrangement joins TRBV11-2 to TRBJ1-3, with 7 bases aligning to TRBD1. V was clipped by 1 base and J by 7 bases; unmatched bases: 10. Germline V gene sequence: CDR1 SGHAT, CDR2 FQNNGV. This CDR3 is built from 16 residues. Written as DNA, the CDR3 is TGTGCCAGCAGCTTAGGGGTTGTTCCACAGGGGAACACCATATATTTT. Protein: CASSLGVVPQGNTIYF.

The chain recombines TRBV14 with TRBJ1-3, with no clear D. In germline, CDR1 is SGHDN, CDR2 FVKESK. The CDR3 loop spans 12 amino acids. Trimming shortened V by 5 bases and J by 0 bases, and 2 bases separated the two germline ends. The CDR3 loop reads CASSASGNTIYF. In DNA form, the CDR3 reads TGTGCCAGCAGCGCCTCTGGAAACACCATATATTTT.

This chain connects TRBV5-4 to TRBJ1-1, with 7 bases identical to TRBD1. The CDR3 totals 13 residues. The junction had 5 bases not matched to a gene; V was cut back by 3 bases and J by 6 bases. Germline CDR1 and CDR2: SGHNT and YYREEE (reference sequence). CDR3 sequence: CASSWGQYSEAFF. The CDR3 bases are TGTGCCAGCAGCTGGGGACAGTACTCTGAAGCTTTCTTT.

The V and J genes are TRBV9 and TRBJ1-3; TRBD1 agrees at 11 bases. Unmatched junction bases numbered 8, after V lost 6 bases and J lost 0 bases. CDR1 and CDR2 (germline): SGDLS, YYNGEE. This CDR3 comprises 17 residues. CDR3 sequence (DNA): TGTGCCAGCACCACAACCGGGACAGGGGGCTCTGGAAACACCATATATTTT. Residues: CASTTTGTGGSGNTIYF.

This sequence joins TRBV19 and TRBJ2-1, with 7 bases lining up with TRBD2. Germline V gives CDR1 LNHDA, CDR2 SQIVND (reference sequence). Germline trimming cut 4 bases from V and 4 bases from J; bases unmatched to any gene: 7. This CDR3 region has 15 residues. CDR3 protein: CASSKWEGPYNEQFF. In DNA, the CDR3 is TGTGCCAGTAGTAAATGGGAGGGCCCGTACAATGAGCAGTTCTTC. The variable domain in full, completed from reference TRBV19 and TRBJ2-1, reads DGGITQSPKYLFRKEGQNVTLSCEQNLNHDAMYWYRQDPGQGLRLIYYSQIVNDFQKGDIAEGYSVSREKKESFPLTVTSAQKNPTAFYLCASSKWEGPYNEQFFGPGTRLTVL.

CDR3 DNA: TGCAGTGCTAGTGGGGAAATGGCTTTCTTT. Translation gives CSASGEMAFF. V gene TRBV20-1 combines with J gene TRBJ1-1; D not certain. The CDR3 length is 10 residues. V gave up 3 bases and J gave up 11 bases, with 10 bases separating them. Germline CDR1 and CDR2: DFQATT and SNEGSKA (reference sequence).